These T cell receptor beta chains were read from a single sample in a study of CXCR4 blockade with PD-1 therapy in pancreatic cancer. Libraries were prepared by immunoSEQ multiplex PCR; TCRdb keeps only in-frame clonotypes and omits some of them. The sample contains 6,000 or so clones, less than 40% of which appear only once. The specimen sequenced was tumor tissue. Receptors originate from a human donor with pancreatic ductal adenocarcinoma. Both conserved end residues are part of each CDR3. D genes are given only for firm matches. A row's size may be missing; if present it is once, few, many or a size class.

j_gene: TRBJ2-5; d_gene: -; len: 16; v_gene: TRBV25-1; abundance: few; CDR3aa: CASSDGLAEYQETQYF; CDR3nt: TGTGCCAGCAGTGATGGTTTAGCGGAGTACCAAGAGACCCAGTACTTC
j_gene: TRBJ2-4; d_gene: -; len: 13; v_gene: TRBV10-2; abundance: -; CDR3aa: CVSSSHLGNIQYF; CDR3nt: TGCGTCAGCAGTTCCCATTTAGGGAACATTCAGTACTTC
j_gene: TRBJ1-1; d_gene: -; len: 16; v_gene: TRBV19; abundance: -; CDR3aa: CASSPWQTRLGTEAFF; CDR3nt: TGTGCCAGTAGTCCCTGGCAGACCCGACTCGGTACTGAAGCTTTCTTT
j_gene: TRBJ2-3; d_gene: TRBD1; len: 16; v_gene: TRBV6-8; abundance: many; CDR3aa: CASRSSGGQGLDTQYF; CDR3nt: TGTGCCAGCAGGAGCTCAGGGGGTCAAGGATTGGATACGCAGTATTTT
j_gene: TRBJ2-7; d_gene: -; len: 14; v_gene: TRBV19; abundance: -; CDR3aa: CASSGSLGAVGQYF; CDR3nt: TGTGCCAGTAGTGGGAGTCTAGGGGCTGTGGGGCAGTACTTC
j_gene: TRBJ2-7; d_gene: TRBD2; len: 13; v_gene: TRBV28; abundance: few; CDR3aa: CASISGSSYEQYF; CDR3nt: TGTGCCAGCATTAGCGGGAGCTCCTACGAGCAGTACTTC
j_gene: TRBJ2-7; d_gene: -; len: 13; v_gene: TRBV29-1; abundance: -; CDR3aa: CSVEQGVGYEQYF; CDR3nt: TGCAGCGTTGAACAGGGCGTTGGTTACGAGCAGTACTTC
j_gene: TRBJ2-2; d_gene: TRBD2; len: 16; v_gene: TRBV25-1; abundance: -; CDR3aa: CASLTFGTSGTGELFF; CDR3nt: TGTGCCAGCCTTACCTTCGGGACTAGCGGCACCGGGGAGCTGTTTTTT
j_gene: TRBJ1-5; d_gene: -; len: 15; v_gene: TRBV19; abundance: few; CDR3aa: CASSIRQGLNQPQHF; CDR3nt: TGTGCCAGTAGTATACGTCAGGGGCTCAATCAGCCCCAGCATTTT
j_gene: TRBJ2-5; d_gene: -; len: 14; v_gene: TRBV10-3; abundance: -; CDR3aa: CAISEGDHVETQYF; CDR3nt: TGTGCCATCAGTGAGGGGGATCACGTTGAGACCCAGTACTTC
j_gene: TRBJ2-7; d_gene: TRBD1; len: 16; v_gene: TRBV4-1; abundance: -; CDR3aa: CASSQEPHRQGGEQYF; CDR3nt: TGCGCCAGCAGCCAAGAGCCCCACAGACAGGGTGGCGAGCAGTACTTC
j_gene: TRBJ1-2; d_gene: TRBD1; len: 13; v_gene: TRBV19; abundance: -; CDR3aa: CASSNRGNYGYTF; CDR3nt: TGTGCCAGTAGTAACAGGGGGAACTATGGCTACACCTTC
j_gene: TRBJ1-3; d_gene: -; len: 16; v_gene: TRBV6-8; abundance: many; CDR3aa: CASSYSQGFSGNTIYF; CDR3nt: TGTGCCAGCAGTTACTCGCAGGGTTTTTCTGGAAACACCATATATTTT
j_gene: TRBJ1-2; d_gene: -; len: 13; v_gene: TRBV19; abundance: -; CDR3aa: CASSTGVGYGYTF; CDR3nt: TGTGCCAGTAGTACAGGGGTTGGCTATGGCTACACCTTC
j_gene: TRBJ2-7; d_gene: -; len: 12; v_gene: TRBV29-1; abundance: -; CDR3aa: CSVDTGGDEQYF; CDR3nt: TGCAGCGTTGACACAGGCGGCGACGAGCAGTACTTC
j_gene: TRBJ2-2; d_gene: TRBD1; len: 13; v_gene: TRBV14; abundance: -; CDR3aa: CASSSQGAGELFF; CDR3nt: TGTGCCAGCAGCTCACAGGGGGCCGGGGAGCTGTTTTTT
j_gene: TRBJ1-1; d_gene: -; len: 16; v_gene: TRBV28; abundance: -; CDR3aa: CASTTVGGGPPTEAFF; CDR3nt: TGTGCCAGCACCACTGTGGGGGGCGGCCCTCCCACTGAAGCTTTCTTT
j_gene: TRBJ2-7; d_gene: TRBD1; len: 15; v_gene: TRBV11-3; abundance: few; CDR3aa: CASSLRGQGVDEQYF; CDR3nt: TGTGCCAGCAGCTTAAGGGGACAGGGAGTCGACGAGCAGTACTTC
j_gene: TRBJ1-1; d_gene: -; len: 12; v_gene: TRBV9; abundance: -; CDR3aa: CASSHQTGEAFF; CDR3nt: TGTGCCAGCAGCCACCAAACAGGTGAAGCTTTCTTT
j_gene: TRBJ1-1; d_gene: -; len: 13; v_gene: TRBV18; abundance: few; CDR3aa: CASSPQPKTEAFF; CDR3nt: TGTGCCAGCTCACCACAACCAAAAACTGAAGCTTTCTTT
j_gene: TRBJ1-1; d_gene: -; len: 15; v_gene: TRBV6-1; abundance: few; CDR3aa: CASSEARFSRTEAFF; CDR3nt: TGTGCCAGCAGTGAAGCTAGGTTTTCGAGGACTGAAGCTTTCTTT
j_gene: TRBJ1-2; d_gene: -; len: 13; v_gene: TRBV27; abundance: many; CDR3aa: CASSLGTNYGYTF; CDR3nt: TGTGCCAGCAGCCTCGGGACAAACTATGGCTACACCTTC
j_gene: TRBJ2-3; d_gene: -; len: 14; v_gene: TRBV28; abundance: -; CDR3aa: CATQETGRTDTQYF; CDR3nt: TGTGCCACCCAGGAGACAGGGAGGACAGATACGCAGTATTTT
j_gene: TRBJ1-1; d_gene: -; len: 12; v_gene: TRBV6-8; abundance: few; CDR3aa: CASSYGGADAFF; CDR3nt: TGTGCCAGCAGTTACGGAGGCGCTGATGCTTTCTTT
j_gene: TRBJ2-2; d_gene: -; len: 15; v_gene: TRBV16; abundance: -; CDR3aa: CASSQIPRIAGELFF; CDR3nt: TGTGCCAGCAGCCAAATTCCAAGGATCGCGGGGGAGCTGTTTTTT
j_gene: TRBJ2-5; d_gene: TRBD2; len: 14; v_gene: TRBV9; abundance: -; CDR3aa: CASSGAGGGETQYF; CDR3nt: TGTGCCAGCAGTGGTGCGGGAGGCGGCGAGACCCAGTACTTC
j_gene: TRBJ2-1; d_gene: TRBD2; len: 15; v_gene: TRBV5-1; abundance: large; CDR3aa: CASRPTSLSYNEQFF; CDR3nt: TGCGCCAGCAGGCCGACTAGCCTTTCCTACAATGAGCAGTTCTTC
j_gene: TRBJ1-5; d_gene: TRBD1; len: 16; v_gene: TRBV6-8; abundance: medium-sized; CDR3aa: CASRRNRGYSNQPQHF; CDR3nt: TGTGCCAGCAGGAGAAACAGGGGCTATAGCAATCAGCCCCAGCATTTT
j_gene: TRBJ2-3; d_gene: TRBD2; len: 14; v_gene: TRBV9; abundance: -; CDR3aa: CASGGGRARDTQYF; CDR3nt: TGTGCCAGCGGAGGCGGGAGGGCTCGAGATACGCAGTATTTT
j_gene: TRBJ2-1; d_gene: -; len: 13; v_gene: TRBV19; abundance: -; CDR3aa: CASSLTSYNEQFF; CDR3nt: TGTGCCAGTAGTCTAACTAGCTACAATGAGCAGTTCTTC
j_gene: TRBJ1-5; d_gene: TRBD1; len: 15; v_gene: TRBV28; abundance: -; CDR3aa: CASSLGRGGGQPQHF; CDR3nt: TGTGCCAGCAGTTTGGGGAGAGGGGGCGGTCAGCCCCAGCATTTT
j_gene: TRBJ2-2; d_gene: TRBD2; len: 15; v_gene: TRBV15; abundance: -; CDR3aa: CATSSGTSGIGELFF; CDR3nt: TGTGCCACCAGCTCCGGAACTAGCGGGATCGGGGAGCTGTTTTTT
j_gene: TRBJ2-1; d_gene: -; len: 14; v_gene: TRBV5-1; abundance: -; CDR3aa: CASSLMNVEDEQFF; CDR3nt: TGCGCCAGCAGCTTGATGAATGTTGAGGATGAGCAGTTCTTC
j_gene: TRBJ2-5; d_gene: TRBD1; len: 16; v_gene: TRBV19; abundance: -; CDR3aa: CASSPTQGTGRETQYF; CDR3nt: TGTGCCAGTAGCCCAACCCAGGGGACAGGAAGGGAGACCCAGTACTTC
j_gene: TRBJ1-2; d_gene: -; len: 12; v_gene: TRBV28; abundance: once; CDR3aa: CATVGEIYGYTF; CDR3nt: TGTGCCACGGTTGGGGAAATCTATGGCTACACCTTC
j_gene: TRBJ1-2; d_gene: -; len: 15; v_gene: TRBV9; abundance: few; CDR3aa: CASSVAWQANYGYTF; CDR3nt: TGTGCCAGCAGCGTAGCATGGCAGGCTAACTATGGCTACACCTTC
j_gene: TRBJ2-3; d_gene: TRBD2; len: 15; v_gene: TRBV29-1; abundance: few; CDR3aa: CSVGAGGGGTDTQYF; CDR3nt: TGCAGCGTTGGAGCGGGAGGGGGGGGCACAGATACGCAGTATTTT
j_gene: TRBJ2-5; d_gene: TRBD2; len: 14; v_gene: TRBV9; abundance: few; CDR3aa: CASSAGTIQETQYF; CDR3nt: TGTGCCAGCAGCGCTGGGACTATCCAAGAGACCCAGTACTTC
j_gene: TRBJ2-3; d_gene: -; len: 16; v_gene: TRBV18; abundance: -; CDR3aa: CASTPRASAVTDTQYF; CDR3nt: TGTGCCAGCACACCAAGGGCTAGCGCGGTCACAGATACGCAGTATTTT
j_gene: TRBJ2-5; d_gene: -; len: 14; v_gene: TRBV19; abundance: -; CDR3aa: CASSESGFRETQYF; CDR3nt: TGTGCCAGTAGTGAGTCGGGGTTCAGGGAGACCCAGTACTTC
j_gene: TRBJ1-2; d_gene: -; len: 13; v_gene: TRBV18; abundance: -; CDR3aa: CASSLDRYYGYTF; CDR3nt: TGTGCCAGCTCTCTCGACAGGTACTATGGCTACACCTTC
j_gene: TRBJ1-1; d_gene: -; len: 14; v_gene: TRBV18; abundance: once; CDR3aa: CASSPRNMNTEAFF; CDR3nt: TGTGCCAGCTCACCAAGGAACATGAACACTGAAGCTTTCTTT
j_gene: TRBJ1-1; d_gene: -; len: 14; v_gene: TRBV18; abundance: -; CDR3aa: CASSPQQVNTEAFF; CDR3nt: TGTGCCAGCTCACCACAGCAGGTGAACACTGAAGCTTTCTTT
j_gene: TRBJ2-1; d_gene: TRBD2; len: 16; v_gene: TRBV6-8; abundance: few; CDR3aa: CAIRRGGLASSNEQFF; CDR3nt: TGTGCCATCCGACGGGGGGGGCTAGCCTCGTCGAATGAGCAGTTCTTC
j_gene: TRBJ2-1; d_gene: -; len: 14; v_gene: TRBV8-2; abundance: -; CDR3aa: CASKGSGSYNEQFF; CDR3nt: TGTGCCAGCAAAGGTAGCGGATCCTACAATGAGCAGTTCTTC
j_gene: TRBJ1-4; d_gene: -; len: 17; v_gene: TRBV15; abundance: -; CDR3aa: CATRSRVRGTTNEKLFF; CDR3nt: TGTGCCACCAGGTCTAGGGTCAGGGGCACAACTAATGAAAAACTGTTTTTT
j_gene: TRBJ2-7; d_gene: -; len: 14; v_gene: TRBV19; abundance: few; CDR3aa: CASSLGGHPYEQYF; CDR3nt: TGTGCCAGTAGTTTAGGGGGACACCCGTACGAGCAGTACTTC
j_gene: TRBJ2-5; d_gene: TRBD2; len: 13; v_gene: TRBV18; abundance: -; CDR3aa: CASSASGQETQYF; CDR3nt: TGTGCCAGCTCGGCTAGCGGACAAGAGACCCAGTACTTC
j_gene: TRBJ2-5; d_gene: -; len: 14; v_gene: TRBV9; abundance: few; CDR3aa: CASSVVAVRDAQYF; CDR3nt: TGTGCCAGCAGCGTAGTAGCAGTGCGAGACGCCCAGTACTTC